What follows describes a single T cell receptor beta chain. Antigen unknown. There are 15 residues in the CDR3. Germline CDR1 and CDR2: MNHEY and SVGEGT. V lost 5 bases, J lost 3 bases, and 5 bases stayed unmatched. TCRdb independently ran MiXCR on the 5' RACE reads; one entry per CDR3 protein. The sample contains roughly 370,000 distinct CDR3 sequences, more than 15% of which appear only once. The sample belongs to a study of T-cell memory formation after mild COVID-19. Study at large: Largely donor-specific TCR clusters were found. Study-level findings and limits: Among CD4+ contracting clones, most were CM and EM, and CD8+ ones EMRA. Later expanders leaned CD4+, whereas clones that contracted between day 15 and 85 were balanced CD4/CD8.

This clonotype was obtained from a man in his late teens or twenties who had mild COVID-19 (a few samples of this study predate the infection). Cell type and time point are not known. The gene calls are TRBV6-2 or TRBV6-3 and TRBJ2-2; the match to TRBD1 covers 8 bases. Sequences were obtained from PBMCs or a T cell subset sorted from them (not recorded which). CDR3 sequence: CASSDRGWDTGELFF. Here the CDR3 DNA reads TGTGCCAGCAGTGACAGGGGATGGGACACCGGGGAGCTGTTTTTT.